The 8 T cell receptor beta chains listed next were all sequenced from one sample in a study of T-cell reconstitution after alpha-beta-depleted transplantation in children. This sample's TCRbeta library carried unique molecular identifier barcodes. TCRdb fed the PCR reads into MiXCR, producing one record per CDR3 protein. The repertoire holds 200,000 to 250,000 distinct CDR3 sequences, with more than 20% as singletons. The specimen comprised PBMCs, mostly from graft donor cells, sampled 360 days after TCRalphabeta/CD19-depleted stem cell transplant. Every receptor here comes from a female patient aged 2-10 years who had a stem cell transplant for congenital amegakaryocytic thrombocytopenia, so the T cells may come from the graft donor.

V usage is TRBV20-1 and J usage is TRBJ2-2, with D hard to call. Germline CDR1 reads DFQATT; CDR2 reads SNEGSKA (reference sequence). The CDR3 loop spans 12 amino acids. The V end lost 4 bases, the J end lost 1 base, and 4 bases lay between the germline ends. Here the CDR3 DNA reads TGCAGTGCTACCAAGAACACCGGGGAGCTGTTTTTT. It yields the protein CSATKNTGELFF.

This rearrangement joins TRBV5-6 to TRBJ2-6; 8 bases agree with TRBD1. With V trimmed by 2 bases and J by 0 bases, 10 bases remained unmatched. Germline CDR1 reads SGHDT; CDR2 reads YYEEEE. The CDR3 loop spans 19 amino acids. CDR3 nucleotide sequence: TGTGCCAGCAGCTTAATCCAGGGGGCGTCAATCTCTGGGGCCAACGTCCTGACTTTC. Translated: CASSLIQGASISGANVLTF.

This clonotype has more than one count but fewer than ten. The rearrangement joins TRBV5-1 to TRBJ2-1; D is unresolved. V lost 1 base and J lost 4, with 12 bases in between. This CDR3 has 15 amino acids. Germline values: CDR1 SGHRS, CDR2 YFSETQ. The CDR3 loop reads CASSLHIPAYNEQFF. CDR3 DNA: TGCGCCAGCAGCTTGCACATCCCAGCATACAATGAGCAGTTCTTC.

V and J are TRBV7-6 and TRBJ2-5; D not resolved. This CDR3 spans 15 amino acids. Germline lookup yields CDR1 SGHVS and CDR2 FNYEAQ. Trimming took off 4 bases at V and 0 bases at J, with 12 bases between the two ends. The DNA of the CDR3 is TGTGCCAGCAGCTCTCGTTCCGTCGACCAAGAGACCCAGTACTTC. Encoded protein: CASSSRSVDQETQYF.

The chain links TRBV20-1 to TRBJ2-7, with TRBD2 as a possible D gene (5 bases). The CDR3 consists of 16 residues. Germline V gene lookup returns CDR1 DFQATT and CDR2 SNEGSKA (reference sequence). The ends were cut back, 1 base at V and 6 bases at J, with 22 bases in the middle. The chain's CDR3 is CSARAPPGGSLLEQYF. The CDR3, as DNA: TGCAGTGCTAGAGCACCACCTGGTGGGAGTCTCCTCGAGCAGTACTTC.

This clonotype was recorded many times. CDR3: CSARDREADTQYF. Here the CDR3 DNA reads TGCAGTGCTAGGGACAGGGAGGCAGATACGCAGTATTTT. The chain has TRBV20-1 and TRBJ2-3; 8 bases fit TRBD1. V was pared by 3 bases and J by 4 bases, with 3 bases of the junction left unmatched. Germline assignment: CDR1 DFQATT and CDR2 SNEGSKA (reference sequence). The CDR3 length is 13 residues.

The chain uses TRBV5-1 and TRBJ2-1, with D perhaps TRBD1 (6 bases). The CDR3 sequence is 16 residues long. Germline lookup yields CDR1 SGHRS and CDR2 YFSETQ. V was cut by 4 bases and J by 0 bases, with 14 bases left in between. CDR3: CASSAQGIVSYNEQFF. CDR3 DNA sequence: TGCGCCAGCAGCGCGCAGGGGATCGTCTCCTACAATGAGCAGTTCTTC.

This clonotype came up a few times. The chain is built from TRBV12-3 or TRBV12-4 and TRBJ2-7, with a tentative D call TRBD1 (6 bases). V was clipped by 3 bases and J by 6 bases, with 12 bases between them. This CDR3 is built from 13 residues. Here the CDR3 DNA reads TGTGCCAGCAGTTTTGACAGGTCCCTCGAGCAGTACTTC. This encodes CASSFDRSLEQYF.